The present entry profiles one T cell receptor (beta chain) with its context. Its specificity is not known. TCRdb recomputed calls from the 5' RACE reads with MiXCR, one row per CDR3 protein. The sample shows 500,000 to 650,000 distinct CDR3 sequences, around a sixth of them seen only once. This sample is drawn from a study of T cells after yellow fever vaccination. Study summary: Libraries from low-cell-number fractions were prepared with the SMART-Seq v4 Ultra Low Input RNA kit. Study-wide results and limits: CD4 and CD8 compartments shared a small share of clonotypes, likely from convergent recombination.

The CDR3 runs to 15 residues. Germline lookup yields CDR1 MNHEY and CDR2 SMNVEV (reference sequence). V was trimmed by 3 bases and J by 1 base, leaving 12 bases between them. Specimen: PBMCs, collected less than 6 days after the first yellow fever vaccination. This clonotype was obtained from a man younger than 35 who received the YFV17D yellow fever vaccine. The chain couples TRBV27 to TRBJ1-1; D is undetermined. Here the CDR3 DNA reads TGTGCCAGCAGTTTTCGGTCTGGTGGGAACACTGAAGCTTTCTTT. The encoded protein is CASSFRSGGNTEAFF.